This is a list of T cell receptor beta chains from one sample in a study of cytomegalovirus exposure and HLA in healthy donors. Libraries were prepared by immunoSEQ multiplex PCR; TCRdb keeps only in-frame clonotypes and omits some of them. Of fewer than 120,000 clones detected, roughly nine tenths appear once; the ten largest clones hold under 2%. Sequenced: PBMCs. These receptors were taken from a woman aged 18-29 years in good health and CMV-seronegative. Both conserved end residues are part of each CDR3. A D gene is named only where the DNA matches it firmly. The listing skips clone size in some rows; elsewhere it reads once, few, many or a size class.

j_call | v_call | d_call | clone_size | cdr3_nt | cdr3_aa
TRBJ1-2 | TRBV5-1 | - | - | TGCGCCAGCAGCCCAAGGGCGGGCCAAGGTGGCTACACCTTC | CASSPRAGQGGYTF
TRBJ1-4 | TRBV10-1 | TRBD1 | - | TGCGCCAGCAGCAAAGACAGGGGAGGTAAGTATGAAAAACTGTTTTTT | CASSKDRGGKYEKLFF
TRBJ2-1 | TRBV5-1 | TRBD2 | - | TGCGCCAGCAGCTTGGAGTCTAGCGGGTACAATGAGCAGTTCTTC | CASSLESSGYNEQFF
TRBJ2-2 | TRBV5-6 | TRBD1 | - | TGTGCCAGCAGCTTCGGGACAGGGGGCTTCGTCGGGGAGCTGTTTTTT | CASSFGTGGFVGELFF
TRBJ2-3 | TRBV4-3 | - | - | TGCGCCAGCAGCCAAGGGATCAGGGGCGGTCAGACAGATACGCAGTATTTT | CASSQGIRGGQTDTQYF
TRBJ2-7 | TRBV28 | - | - | TGTGCCAGCAGTTTTCTAAGCTACGAGCAGTACTTC | CASSFLSYEQYF
TRBJ1-2 | TRBV18 | - | - | TGTGCCAGCTCACCATCAACGACAGCTAACTATGGCTACACCTTC | CASSPSTTANYGYTF
TRBJ2-2 | TRBV2 | TRBD2 | - | TGTGCCAGCAGTGAGGAGGGAGGGCCGACCGGGGAGCTGTTTTTT | CASSEEGGPTGELFF
TRBJ1-2 | TRBV7-7 | TRBD1 | - | TGTGCTAGCAGCCCGATCCGCCAGGGGGCTGGCTACACCTTC | CASSPIRQGAGYTF
TRBJ2-5 | TRBV4-1 | TRBD2 | - | TGCGCCAGCAGCCAAGTTAGCGGGGCCATACAAGAGACCCAGTACTTC | CASSQVSGAIQETQYF
TRBJ1-5 | TRBV11-3 | TRBD1 | once | TGTGCCAGCAGTCTTAGGACAGGGGGAGGTCAGCCCCAGCATTTT | CASSLRTGGGQPQHF
TRBJ1-2 | TRBV27 | - | - | TGTGCCAGCAGTTTAACAGGCGCACGTAACTATGGCTACACCTTC | CASSLTGARNYGYTF
TRBJ1-2 | TRBV30 | TRBD1 | - | TGTGCCTGGAGACAGGGGAGCTATGGCTACACCTTC | CAWRQGSYGYTF
TRBJ2-7 | TRBV19 | TRBD2 | - | TGTGCCAGTAGTCCCGGGACTAGCGGTACCGCCTACGAGCAGTACTTC | CASSPGTSGTAYEQYF
TRBJ1-2 | TRBV5-1 | - | - | TGCGCCAGCAGCCCTGAGCCCTATCAGGATGGCTACACCTTC | CASSPEPYQDGYTF
TRBJ1-1 | TRBV29-1 | - | - | TGCAGCGTTGAATTTCTCTCTCGGGGGAACACTGAAGCTTTCTTT | CSVEFLSRGNTEAFF